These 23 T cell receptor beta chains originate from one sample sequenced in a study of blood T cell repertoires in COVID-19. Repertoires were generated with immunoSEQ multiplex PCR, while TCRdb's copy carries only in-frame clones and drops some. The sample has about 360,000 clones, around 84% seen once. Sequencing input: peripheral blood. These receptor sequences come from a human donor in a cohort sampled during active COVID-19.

CDR3 loop: CASSPRRRLAGGIDQYF. The CDR3 DNA reads TGTGCCAGCAGCCCGCGCCGGAGACTAGCGGGGGGGATTGACCAGTACTTC. This chain connects TRBV7-2 to TRBJ2-5, with TRBD2 matching 14 bases. The V and J ends lost 5 bases and 10 bases, in that order; junction bases with no gene match: 15. The V gene's germline CDR1 is SGHTA and CDR2 FQGNSA. This CDR3 has 17 amino acids.

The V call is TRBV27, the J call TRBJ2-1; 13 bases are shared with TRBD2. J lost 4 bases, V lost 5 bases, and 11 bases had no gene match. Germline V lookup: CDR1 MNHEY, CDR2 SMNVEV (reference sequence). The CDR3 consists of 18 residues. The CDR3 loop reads CASSRLAGGWGVYNEQFF. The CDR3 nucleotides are TGTGCCAGCAGTAGACTAGCGGGAGGCTGGGGGGTTTACAATGAGCAGTTCTTC.

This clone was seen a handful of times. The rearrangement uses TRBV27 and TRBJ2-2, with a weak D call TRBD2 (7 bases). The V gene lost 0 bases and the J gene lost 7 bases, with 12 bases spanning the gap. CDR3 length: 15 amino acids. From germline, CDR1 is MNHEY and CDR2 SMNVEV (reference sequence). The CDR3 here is CASSLSPGGHGELFF. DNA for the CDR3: TGTGCCAGCAGTTTATCCCCGGGGGGCCACGGGGAGCTGTTTTTT.

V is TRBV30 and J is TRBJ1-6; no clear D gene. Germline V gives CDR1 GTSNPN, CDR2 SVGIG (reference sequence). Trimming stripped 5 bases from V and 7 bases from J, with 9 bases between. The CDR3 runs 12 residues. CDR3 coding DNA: TGTGCCTGGGGAGGAGTGAATTCACCCCTCCACTTT. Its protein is CAWGGVNSPLHF.

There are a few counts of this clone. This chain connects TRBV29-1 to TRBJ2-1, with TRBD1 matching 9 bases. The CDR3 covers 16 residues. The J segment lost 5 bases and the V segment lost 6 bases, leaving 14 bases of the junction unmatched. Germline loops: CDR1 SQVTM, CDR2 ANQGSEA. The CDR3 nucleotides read TGCAGCGTGCGAGGGGTACCGGGACAGGGTCACAATGAGCAGTTCTTC. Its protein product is CSVRGVPGQGHNEQFF.

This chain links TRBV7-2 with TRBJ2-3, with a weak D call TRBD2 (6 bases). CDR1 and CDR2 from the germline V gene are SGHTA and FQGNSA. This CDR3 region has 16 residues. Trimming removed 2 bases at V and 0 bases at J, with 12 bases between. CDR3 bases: TGTGCCAGCAGCTTATTCGGGGACTGGAGCACAGATACGCAGTATTTT. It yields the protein CASSLFGDWSTDTQYF.

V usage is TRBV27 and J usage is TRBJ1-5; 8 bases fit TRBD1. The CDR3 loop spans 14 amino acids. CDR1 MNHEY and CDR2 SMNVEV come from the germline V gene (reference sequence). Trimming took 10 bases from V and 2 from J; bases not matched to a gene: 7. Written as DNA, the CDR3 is TGTGCCATCGGACAGGGCAATGGCAATCAGCCCCAGCATTTT. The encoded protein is CAIGQGNGNQPQHF.

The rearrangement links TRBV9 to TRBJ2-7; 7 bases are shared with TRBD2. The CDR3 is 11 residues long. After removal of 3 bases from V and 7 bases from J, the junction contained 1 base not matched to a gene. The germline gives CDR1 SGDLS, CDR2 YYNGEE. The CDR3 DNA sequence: TGTGCCAGCAGCGCCGGGAGGGAGCAGTACTTC. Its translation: CASSAGREQYF.

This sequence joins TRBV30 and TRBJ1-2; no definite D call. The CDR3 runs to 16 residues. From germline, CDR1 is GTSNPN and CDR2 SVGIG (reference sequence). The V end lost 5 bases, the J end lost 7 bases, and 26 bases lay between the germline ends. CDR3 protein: CAWGRGPVFGRTGYTF. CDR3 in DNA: TGTGCCTGGGGCCGCGGGCCCGTGTTTGGTCGGACTGGCTACACCTTC.

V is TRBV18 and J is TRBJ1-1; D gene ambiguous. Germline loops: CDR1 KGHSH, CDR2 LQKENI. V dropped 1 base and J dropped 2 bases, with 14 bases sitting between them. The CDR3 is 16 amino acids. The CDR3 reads CASSPHAQEVNTEAFF. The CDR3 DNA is TGTGCCAGCTCACCACATGCGCAGGAGGTAAACACTGAAGCTTTCTTT. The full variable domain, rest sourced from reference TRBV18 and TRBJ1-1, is NAGVMQNPRHLVRRRGQEARLRCSPMKGHSHVYWYRQLPEEGLKFMVYLQKENIIDESGMPKERFSAEFPKEGPSILRIQQVVRGDSAAYFCASSPHAQEVNTEAFFGQGTRLTVV.

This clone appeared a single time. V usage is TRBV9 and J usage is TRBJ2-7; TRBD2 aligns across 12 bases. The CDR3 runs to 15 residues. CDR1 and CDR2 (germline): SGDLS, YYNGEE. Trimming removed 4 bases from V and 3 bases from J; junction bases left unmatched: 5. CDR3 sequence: CASSPRTSGDYEQYF. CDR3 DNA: TGTGCCAGCAGCCCGCGGACTAGCGGGGACTACGAGCAGTACTTC.

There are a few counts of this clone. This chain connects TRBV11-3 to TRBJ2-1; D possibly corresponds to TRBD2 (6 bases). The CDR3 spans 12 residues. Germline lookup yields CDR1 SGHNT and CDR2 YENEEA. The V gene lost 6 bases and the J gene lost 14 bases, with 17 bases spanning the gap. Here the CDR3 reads CASSPDGGEKFF. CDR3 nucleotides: TGTGCCAGCAGTCCAGACGGAGGGGAGAAGTTCTTC.

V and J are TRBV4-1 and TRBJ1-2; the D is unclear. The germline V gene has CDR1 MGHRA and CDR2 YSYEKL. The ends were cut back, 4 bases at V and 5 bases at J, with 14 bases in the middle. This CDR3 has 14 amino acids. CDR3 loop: CASSRGLGKYGYTF. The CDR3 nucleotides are TGCGCCAGCAGCCGCGGACTAGGGAAGTATGGCTACACCTTC.

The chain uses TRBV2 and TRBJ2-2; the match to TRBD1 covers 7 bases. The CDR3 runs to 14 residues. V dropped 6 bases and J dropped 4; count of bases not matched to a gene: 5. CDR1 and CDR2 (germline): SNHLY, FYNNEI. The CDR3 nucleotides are TGTGCCAGCAGCCAACAGGGGATCACCGGGGAGCTGTTTTTT. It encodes CASSQQGITGELFF.

CDR3 loop: CSVEGTSRIVEQFF. DNA for the CDR3: TGCAGCGTTGAAGGGACTAGCCGTATTGTTGAGCAGTTCTTC. The J gene is TRBJ2-1, the V gene TRBV29-1; 8 bases agree with TRBD2. Losses at the gene ends were 1 base for V and 9 bases for J; bases not matched to a gene: 8. From germline, CDR1 is SQVTM and CDR2 ANQGSEA. The CDR3 is made up of 14 amino acids.

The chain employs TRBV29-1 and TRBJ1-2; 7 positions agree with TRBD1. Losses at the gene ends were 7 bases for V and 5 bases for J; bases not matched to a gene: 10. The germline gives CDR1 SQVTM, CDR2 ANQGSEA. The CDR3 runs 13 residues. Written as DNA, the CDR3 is TGCAGCGCGTGGACAGGAGGGGGGTATGGCTACACCTTC. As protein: CSAWTGGGYGYTF. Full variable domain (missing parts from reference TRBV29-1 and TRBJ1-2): SAVISQKPSRDICQRGTSLTIQCQVDSQVTMMFWYRQQPGQSLTLIATANQGSEATYESGFVIDKFPISRPNLTFSTLTVSNMSPEDSSIYLCSAWTGGGYGYTFGSGTRLTVV.

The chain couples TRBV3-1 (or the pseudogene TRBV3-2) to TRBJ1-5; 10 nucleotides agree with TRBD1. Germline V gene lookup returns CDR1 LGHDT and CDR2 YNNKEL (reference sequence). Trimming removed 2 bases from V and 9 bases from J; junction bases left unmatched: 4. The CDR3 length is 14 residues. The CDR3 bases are TGTGCCAGCAGCCAAACCGGACAGGGGGTGCCCCAGCATTTT. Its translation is CASSQTGQGVPQHF.

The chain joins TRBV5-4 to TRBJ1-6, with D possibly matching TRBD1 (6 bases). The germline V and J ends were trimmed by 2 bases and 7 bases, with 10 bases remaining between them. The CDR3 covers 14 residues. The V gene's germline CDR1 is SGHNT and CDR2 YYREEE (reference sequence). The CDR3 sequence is CASSLKQGNSPLHF. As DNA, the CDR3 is TGTGCCAGCAGCTTAAAACAGGGAAATTCACCCCTCCACTTT.

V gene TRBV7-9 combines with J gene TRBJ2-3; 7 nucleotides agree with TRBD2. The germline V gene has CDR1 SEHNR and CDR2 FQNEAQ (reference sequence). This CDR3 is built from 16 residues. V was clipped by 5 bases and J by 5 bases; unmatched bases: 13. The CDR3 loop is CASSGVGRGVRDTQYF. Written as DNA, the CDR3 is TGTGCCAGCAGCGGCGTAGGGAGGGGAGTGAGAGATACGCAGTATTTT.

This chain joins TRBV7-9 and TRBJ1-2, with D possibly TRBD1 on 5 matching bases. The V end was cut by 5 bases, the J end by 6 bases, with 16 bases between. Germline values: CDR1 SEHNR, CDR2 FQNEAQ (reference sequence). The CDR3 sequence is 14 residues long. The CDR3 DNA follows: TGTGCCAGCAGCCTAACCCCAGGGTCGGATGGCTACACCTTC. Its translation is CASSLTPGSDGYTF.

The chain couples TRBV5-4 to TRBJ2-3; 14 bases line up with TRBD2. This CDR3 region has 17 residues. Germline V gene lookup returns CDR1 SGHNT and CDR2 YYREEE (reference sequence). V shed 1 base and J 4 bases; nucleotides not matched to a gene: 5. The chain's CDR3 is CASSLPGTSGSPDTQYF. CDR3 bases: TGTGCCAGCAGCTTGCCCGGGACTAGCGGGAGCCCAGATACGCAGTATTTT.

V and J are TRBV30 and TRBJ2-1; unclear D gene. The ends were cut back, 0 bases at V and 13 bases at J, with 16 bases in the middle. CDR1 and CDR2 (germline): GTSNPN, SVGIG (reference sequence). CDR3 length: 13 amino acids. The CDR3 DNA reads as TGTGCCTGGAGTGTTGAAAAAACAACCCCTCAGTTCTTC. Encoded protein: CAWSVEKTTPQFF.

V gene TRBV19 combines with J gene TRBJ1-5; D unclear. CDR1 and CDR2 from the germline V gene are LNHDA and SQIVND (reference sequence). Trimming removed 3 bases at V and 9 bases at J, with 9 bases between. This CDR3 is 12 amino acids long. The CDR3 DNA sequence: TGTGCCAGTAGTATCGTGGCGGGGCCCCAGCATTTT. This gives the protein CASSIVAGPQHF. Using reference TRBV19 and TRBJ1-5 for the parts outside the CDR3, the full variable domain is DGGITQSPKYLFRKEGQNVTLSCEQNLNHDAMYWYRQDPGQGLRLIYYSQIVNDFQKGDIAEGYSVSREKKESFPLTVTSAQKNPTAFYLCASSIVAGPQHFGDGTRLSIL.